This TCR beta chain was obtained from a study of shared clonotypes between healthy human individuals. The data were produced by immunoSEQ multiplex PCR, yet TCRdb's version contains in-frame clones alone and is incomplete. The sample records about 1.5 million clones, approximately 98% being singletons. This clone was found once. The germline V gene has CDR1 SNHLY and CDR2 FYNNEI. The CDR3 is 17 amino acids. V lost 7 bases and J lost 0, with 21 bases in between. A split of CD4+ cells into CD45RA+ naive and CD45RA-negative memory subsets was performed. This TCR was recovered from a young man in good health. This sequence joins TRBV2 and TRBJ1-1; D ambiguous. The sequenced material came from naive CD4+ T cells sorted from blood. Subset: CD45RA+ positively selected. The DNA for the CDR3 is TGTGCCAGCATGGTCCCCAACCCCGTATTCATGAACACTGAAGCTTTCTTT. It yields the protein CASMVPNPVFMNTEAFF.